The entry that follows covers one TCR beta chain sequence. Its matching antigen is unknown. This CDR3 spans 12 amino acids. V was shortened by 5 bases and J by 1 base, with 8 bases between the two germline ends. The germline CDR1 and CDR2 sequences are GTSNPN and SVGIG (reference sequence). cDNA prepared by RNA extraction and subsequent reverse transcription served as the template for sequencing. Method: immunoSEQ multiplex PCR; TCRdb's copy keeps in-frame clones and lacks some. The sample lists about 130,000 clones; about 46% were seen once. These data are taken from a study of CD8+ T cells in alopecia areata. Regarding the study as a whole: Mice gave a clearer picture of TCR sharing than patients did, possibly for HLA-related reasons.

Source: CD8+ T cells sorted from blood, taken at week 0. V usage is TRBV30 and J usage is TRBJ1-2; D is unresolved. The sequence came from a human donor with alopecia areata. The CDR3 reads CAWVGDNYGYTF. The CDR3 DNA is TGTGCCTGGGTCGGGGATAACTATGGCTACACCTTC.